The 25 T cell receptor beta chains in this list originate from one sample, sequenced in a study of beta chain features in type 1 diabetes. Study results and limitations: TCRB CDR3 length was moderately but significantly reduced in all four CD4+ subsets of Type 1 diabetes patients.

Their antigen targets remain unknown. The investigators reverse transcribed all of the isolated RNA, so they sequenced expressed TCRB transcripts. Sequenced by immunoSEQ multiplex PCR; TCRdb stores in-frame clones only, minus some. The sample carries tens of thousands of clones, 69% recorded once. Sequenced material: Tregs from blood. The receptors shown here come from a man younger than 35 with type 1 diabetes.

This clone was seen a few times. This sequence joins TRBV5-1 and TRBJ2-2; 7 nucleotides align to TRBD2. Trimming cost V 0 bases and J 8 bases; bases outside gene matches: 4. The CDR3 runs to 14 residues. Germline CDR1 is SGHRS and CDR2 is YFSETQ. CDR3 amino acids: CASSLGGGRGELFF. The CDR3 nucleotides are TGCGCCAGCAGCTTGGGAGGCGGGAGAGGGGAGCTGTTTTTT.

The rearrangement uses TRBV5-4 and TRBJ2-7, with 9 bases that match TRBD1. The CDR3 runs 16 residues. CDR1 and CDR2 (germline): SGHNT, YYREEE (reference sequence). V shed 0 bases, J shed 6 bases, and the junction held 10 bases outside the gene matches. This CDR3 is CASSLGVRTGVGEQYF. The CDR3 DNA reads as TGTGCCAGCAGCTTGGGCGTCCGGACAGGGGTCGGCGAGCAGTACTTC.

The V call is TRBV28, the J call TRBJ2-2, with TRBD2 identical over 7 bases. V lost 3 bases and J lost 7; bases outside the gene matches: 11. This CDR3 has 16 residues. CDR1 is MDHEN, CDR2 SYDVKM, per germline. Here the CDR3 DNA reads TGTGCCAGCAGTTTCCTTAGCGGGTCCCCTAACGGGGAGCTGTTTTTT. Its translation: CASSFLSGSPNGELFF.

This clone showed up just a few times. The chain is built from TRBV5-1 and TRBJ1-3, with D tentatively TRBD1 (5 bases). V was trimmed by 3 bases and J by 1 base, leaving 8 bases between them. Looked up from germline, CDR1 is SGHRS and CDR2 is YFSETQ. The CDR3 has 14 residues. The CDR3 DNA follows: TGCGCCAGCAGCTCCGGGACTTCTGGAAACACCATATATTTT. This translates into CASSSGTSGNTIYF.

J is TRBJ1-1 and V is TRBV20-1; the D is unclear. The length of the CDR3 is 11 residues. The V gene's germline CDR1 is DFQATT and CDR2 SNEGSKA (reference sequence). V was clipped by 3 bases and J by 1 base, with 3 bases between them. The CDR3 nucleotides read TGCAGTGCTAGGGCGAACACTGAAGCTTTCTTT. This sequence encodes CSARANTEAFF.

This clone was detected a few times. V and J are TRBV6-5 and TRBJ2-1, with D maybe TRBD1 (5 bases). This CDR3 has 15 amino acids. The germline gives CDR1 MNHEY, CDR2 SVGAGI. The V and J ends lost 0 bases and 0 bases respectively, with 6 bases between them. The CDR3 is CASSYSTVSYNEQFF. CDR3 nucleotides: TGTGCCAGCAGTTACTCGACAGTCTCCTACAATGAGCAGTTCTTC.

The gene calls are TRBV7-2 and TRBJ1-1; 11 nucleotides align to TRBD1. This CDR3 is built from 15 residues. CDR1 and CDR2 (germline): SGHTA, FQGNSA. With 0 bases clipped from V and 9 bases from J, the junction kept 6 bases outside the gene matches. Here the CDR3 DNA reads TGTGCCAGCAGCTTAGCAGGGACAGGGGGATATCAAGCTTTCTTT. Translated: CASSLAGTGGYQAFF.

The chain joins TRBV7-9 to TRBJ2-1; possible D gene TRBD2, 5 bases. CDR1 and CDR2 from the germline V gene are SEHNR and FQNEAQ (reference sequence). Deletions cut 11 bases from V and 9 bases from J, with 26 bases between. This CDR3 region has 15 residues. The CDR3 DNA is TGTGCCGCGAGCCGGAGGCCGTCTTCAAATGGTGAGCAGTTCTTC. Translating it yields CAASRRPSSNGEQFF.

This clone was seen more than once but under ten times. The chain has TRBV7-2 and TRBJ1-4; 8 bases map to TRBD1. This CDR3 spans 17 amino acids. The J segment lost 0 bases and the V segment lost 5 bases, leaving 8 bases of the junction unmatched. Germline CDR1 SGHTA, CDR2 FQGNSA. The CDR3 here is CASSPRTGPATNEKLFF. The CDR3, as DNA: TGTGCCAGCAGCCCCCGGACAGGGCCTGCAACTAATGAAAAACTGTTTTTT.

The CDR3 region has the DNA TGTGCCAGCAGCTACGGGACAGGGGCCAATCAGCCCCAGCATTTT. Translation: CASSYGTGANQPQHF. The chain is built from TRBV5-4 and TRBJ1-5; 10 nucleotides line up with TRBD1. Trimming removed 3 bases from V and 3 bases from J; junction bases left unmatched: 3. The CDR3 is made up of 15 amino acids. From germline, CDR1 is SGHNT and CDR2 YYREEE (reference sequence).

The gene calls are TRBV5-4 and TRBJ2-7; 9 nucleotides match TRBD1. Per the germline V gene, CDR1 is SGHNT and CDR2 is YYREEE (reference sequence). The CDR3 loop spans 15 amino acids. With 2 bases clipped from V and 6 bases from J, the junction kept 9 bases outside the gene matches. The CDR3 loop reads CASSLKGTGRPEQYF. DNA of the CDR3: TGTGCCAGCAGCTTAAAGGGGACAGGGCGTCCCGAGCAGTACTTC.

This clone has more than one count but fewer than ten. The rearrangement uses TRBV27 and TRBJ2-7; TRBD2 is a possible D gene (6 bases). The CDR3 length is 15 residues. Germline V gene lookup returns CDR1 MNHEY and CDR2 SMNVEV (reference sequence). Trimming pared 3 bases from V and 1 base from J, leaving 13 bases between. CDR3 sequence (DNA): TGTGCCAGCAGTTTCTCGTCCAGCGGGTCCTACGAGCAGTACTTC. This encodes CASSFSSSGSYEQYF.

The rearrangement uses TRBV7-2 and TRBJ1-5; possibly TRBD1 for D (5 bases). There are 18 residues in the CDR3. Germline V gene data show CDR1 as SGHTA and CDR2 as FQGNSA. V was clipped by 1 base and J by 2 bases, with 18 bases between them. The CDR3 region has the DNA TGTGCCAGCAGCTTAGTCCCCAGGGATGGAAGGGGCAATCAGCCCCAGCATTTT. It codes for CASSLVPRDGRGNQPQHF. Full variable domain (missing parts from reference TRBV7-2 and TRBJ1-5): GAGVSQSPSNKVTEKGKDVELRCDPISGHTALYWYRQSLGQGLEFLIYFQGNSAPDKSGLPSDRFSAERTGGSVSTLTIQRTQQEDSAVYLCASSLVPRDGRGNQPQHFGDGTRLSIL.

This clone has just a few counts. The chain has TRBV10-1 and TRBJ1-1; TRBD1 matches 9 bases. CDR1 and CDR2 (germline): WNHNN, SYGVQD (reference sequence). The CDR3 is 18 residues long. Trimming cost V 0 bases and J 5 bases; bases outside gene matches: 13. As DNA, the CDR3 is TGCGCCAGCAGTGAGTCCAACCGGGGACAGGGTCGTAGGACTGAAGCTTTCTTT. Residues: CASSESNRGQGRRTEAFF.

The chain links TRBV6-6 to TRBJ1-1, with 7 bases identical to TRBD1. This CDR3 has 15 residues. Germline loops: CDR1 MNHNY, CDR2 SVGAGI (reference sequence). The V segment lost 1 base and the J segment 3 bases; nucleotides outside the gene matches: 5. The CDR3 protein is CASSYWRGRDTEAFF. In DNA form, the CDR3 reads TGTGCCAGCAGTTACTGGAGGGGGCGGGACACTGAAGCTTTCTTT.

The V call is TRBV14, the J call TRBJ1-3; 8 nucleotides match TRBD1. The V gene end was trimmed by 3 bases and the J gene end by 0 bases; junction bases not matched to a gene: 10. The length of the CDR3 is 18 residues. Germline lookup yields CDR1 SGHDN and CDR2 FVKESK. The CDR3 spells CASSQYSRGPVSGNTIYF. The CDR3 DNA is TGTGCCAGCAGCCAGTATTCCAGGGGGCCTGTCTCTGGAAACACCATATATTTT.

The chain recombines TRBV5-1 with TRBJ2-6; TRBD2 matches at 7 bases. V shed 7 bases, J shed 2 bases, and the junction held 6 bases outside the gene matches. Germline V lookup: CDR1 SGHRS, CDR2 YFSETQ. The CDR3 extends over 15 amino acids. The CDR3 sequence: CASGGGSPGANVLTF. The CDR3 nucleotides read TGCGCCAGCGGGGGGGGTTCCCCTGGGGCCAACGTCCTGACTTTC.

The chain links TRBV7-8 to TRBJ2-3, with 7 bases matching TRBD1. The CDR3 loop spans 19 amino acids. Trimming at V came to 0 bases and at J to 1 base, leaving 13 bases not matched to a gene. Germline-derived CDR1 and CDR2 are SGHVS and FQNEAQ. Here the CDR3 reads CASSLALGIRQGGTDTQYF. CDR3 nucleotide sequence: TGTGCCAGCAGCTTAGCTTTAGGGATACGACAGGGAGGCACAGATACGCAGTATTTT.

The chain links TRBV7-2 to TRBJ2-3; 9 nucleotides agree with TRBD2. Losses at the gene ends were 8 bases for V and 1 base for J; bases not matched to a gene: 1. Germline V lookup: CDR1 SGHTA, CDR2 FQGNSA. CDR3 length: 13 amino acids. In DNA, the CDR3 is TGTGCCAGCGGCGGGAGGGGCACAGATACGCAGTATTTT. Translation: CASGGRGTDTQYF.

The V and J genes are TRBV5-1 and TRBJ2-5; TRBD2 agrees at 7 bases. This CDR3 region has 15 residues. The germline CDR1 and CDR2 sequences are SGHRS and YFSETQ. V was pared by 4 bases and J by 5 bases, with 11 bases of the junction left unmatched. The CDR3 sequence: CASSVRVGGMETQYF. CDR3 DNA: TGCGCCAGCAGCGTGCGGGTCGGGGGGATGGAGACCCAGTACTTC.

The chain recombines TRBV13 with TRBJ1-2, with unresolved D. Germline values: CDR1 PRHDT, CDR2 FYEKMQ (reference sequence). V lost 1 base and J lost 2, with 11 bases in between. This CDR3 is built from 15 residues. Here the CDR3 reads CASSLAYVENYGYTF. The CDR3 DNA follows: TGTGCCAGCAGCTTAGCCTATGTGGAGAACTATGGCTACACCTTC.

This sequence joins TRBV18 and TRBJ2-1; D unresolved. With 3 bases removed from V and 4 bases from J, the gap between germline ends came to 4 bases. There are 12 residues in the CDR3. Germline lookup yields CDR1 KGHSH and CDR2 LQKENI. The CDR3 reads CASSPSYNEQFF. The CDR3 region has the DNA TGTGCCAGCTCACCTTCTTACAATGAGCAGTTCTTC.

The V call is TRBV10-1, the J call TRBJ2-7; TRBD2 matches 8 bases. The germline V gene has CDR1 WNHNN and CDR2 SYGVQD (reference sequence). The CDR3 spans 13 residues. CDR3 sequence (DNA): TGCGGTGGGGGCGGGAGGCTCTCCTACGAGCAGTACTTC. This sequence encodes CGGGGRLSYEQYF.

This chain uses TRBV5-1 with TRBJ2-1; D is uncertain. The V end lost 6 bases, the J end lost 3 bases, and 10 bases lay between the germline ends. Germline-derived CDR1 and CDR2 are SGHRS and YFSETQ. CDR3 length: 13 residues. CDR3 sequence reads: CASTPTIYNEQFF. As DNA, the CDR3 is TGCGCCAGCACCCCGACAATCTACAATGAGCAGTTCTTC. Full variable domain (outside the CDR3, taken from reference TRBV5-1 and TRBJ2-1): KAGVTQTPRYLIKTRGQQVTLSCSPISGHRSVSWYQQTPGQGLQFLFEYFSETQRNKGNFPGRFSGRQFSNSRSEMNVSTLELGDSALYLCASTPTIYNEQFFGPGTRLTVL.

This clone has only a few counts. The chain links TRBV28 to TRBJ2-6; TRBD2 matches 10 bases. The germline gives CDR1 MDHEN, CDR2 SYDVKM. The V and J ends lost 1 base and 4 bases, in that order; junction bases with no gene match: 13. The CDR3 length is 20 residues. The CDR3 region has the DNA TGTGCCAGCAGTTTATCGATGCGAGCGGGAGGGCGAAGAGGGGCCAACGTCCTGACTTTC. Translation gives CASSLSMRAGGRRGANVLTF.